This T cell receptor (beta chain) was identified during a study of regulatory T cells in long-lasting Graves disease. Study-wide results and caveats: Persistent patients shared more public clonotypes (2,741) than new patients (roughly 970). Persistent disease was associated with favored TRBV28 usage and with favored use of TRBJ1-2 and TRBJ2-5.

Sequencing libraries for TCR beta were prepared with iRepertoire HTBI primers and Arm-PCR of CDR3 regions. In TCRdb, the multiplex PCR reads were re-called with MiXCR into one record per CDR3 protein. The sample shows around 500,000 distinct CDR3 sequences, approximately 12% of them seen only once. This clonotype came up many times. Its specificity is unknown. Time point specified: newly diagnosed GD, antithyroid drugs for less than 3 months. RNA from PBMCs was the source of the TCR library. The CDR3 is 16 amino acids. V was cut by 3 bases and J by 0 bases, with 13 bases left in between. Per the germline V gene, CDR1 is SNHLY and CDR2 is FYNNEI. These sequences were also reported in another study, on T cells in Graves' hyperthyroidism and ophthalmopathy.

The chain carries TRBV2 and TRBJ2-3, with a weak D call TRBD1 (5 bases). The clonotype originates from a woman younger than 45 with Graves disease. This specimen consisted of peripheral blood mononuclear cells (PBMCs), obtained at new diagnosis, from a patient treated with antithyroid drugs. The CDR3 DNA follows: TGTGCCAGCAGTGATTGGGTCGACAGTAGCACAGATACGCAGTATTTT. Its translation is CASSDWVDSSTDTQYF.